The 27 T cell receptor beta chains below come from one sample, sequenced in a study of blood T cell repertoires in COVID-19 (TCRdb year 2020). The method behind the library was the immunoSEQ multiplex PCR assay. Entries here come from immuneACCESS through TCRdb and include only in-frame sequences with V and J called. Some clones fail to appear in such tables; in the studies checked, an unresolved V gene covers under half of the shortfall, and the cause of the remainder is unknown. Across this sample there are just under 150,000 clones, with about nine tenths seen only once. Jointly, the top ten make up 0.9% to 0.95% of the sample. The sample was peripheral blood. These receptors came from a woman between 50 and 59 years old with acute or convalescent COVID-19.

This clone was seen only a few times. The rearrangement uses TRBV11-2 and TRBJ2-7; TRBD2 is a possible D gene (7 bases). From germline, CDR1 is SGHAT and CDR2 FQNNGV. CDR3 length: 14 amino acids. Trimming cost V 5 bases and J 2 bases, with 13 bases left between them. The CDR3 bases are TGTGCCAGCAGCGAGGGGGGAGGGGCCTACGAGCAGTACTTC. Translation: CASSEGGGAYEQYF.

The chain uses TRBV5-6 and TRBJ1-5; D not certain. V was clipped by 3 bases and J by 5 bases, with 12 bases between them. Germline lookup yields CDR1 SGHDT and CDR2 YYEEEE. The CDR3 is 14 amino acids. CDR3 amino acids: CASSYRRTDQPQHF. The CDR3 DNA sequence: TGTGCCAGCAGCTACCGACGGACTGATCAGCCCCAGCATTTT.

This clone was picked up a small number of times. The CDR3 region is CASSPPRSYNEQFF. The CDR3 DNA reads as TGTGCCAGCAGCCCCCCCCGCTCCTACAATGAGCAGTTCTTC. The V and J genes are TRBV4-2 and TRBJ2-1, with D unresolved. The CDR3 runs to 14 residues. V dropped 4 bases and J dropped 0 bases, with 7 bases sitting between them. The germline gives CDR1 LGHNA, CDR2 YNFKEQ.

V is TRBV4-2 and J is TRBJ2-3; weak D call: TRBD2 (7 bases). CDR3 length: 15 amino acids. V was trimmed by 3 bases and J by 5 bases, leaving 15 bases between them. Germline CDR1 LGHNA, CDR2 YNFKEQ. CDR3 coding DNA: TGTGCCAGCAGCCAGCCCGGACTAGGGGGAGATACGCAGTATTTT. Encoded protein: CASSQPGLGGDTQYF.

Here the CDR3 DNA reads TGTGCCAGCAGTTATGGGGGGGCTCGGGGAAACATTCAGTACTTC. The encoded protein is CASSYGGARGNIQYF. V and J are TRBV6-5 and TRBJ2-4, with D possibly TRBD2 on 7 matching bases. The V and J ends lost 3 bases and 6 bases respectively, with 15 bases between them. The CDR3 contains 15 residues. Germline CDR1 reads MNHEY; CDR2 reads SVGAGI.

This rearrangement joins TRBV19 to TRBJ2-2; D is perhaps TRBD1 (6 bases). CDR1 and CDR2 from the germline V gene are LNHDA and SQIVND (reference sequence). The CDR3 extends over 17 amino acids. V was pared by 2 bases and J by 10 bases, with 23 bases between. The CDR3 protein is CASSIRAGDFGTKELFF. CDR3 in DNA: TGTGCCAGTAGTATACGGGCAGGGGATTTCGGCACCAAGGAGCTGTTTTTT.

The genes are TRBV28 and TRBJ2-7; 7 bases map to TRBD1. J lost 12 bases, V lost 5 bases, and 16 bases had no gene match. The germline gives CDR1 MDHEN, CDR2 SYDVKM. The CDR3 runs to 14 residues. In DNA, the CDR3 is TGTGCCAGCAGTGCGGAAACAGGGGTATTTGGGGTGTACTTC. It is translated as CASSAETGVFGVYF.

The chain has TRBV11-2 and TRBJ2-7, with 7 bases that match TRBD1. The CDR3 extends over 14 amino acids. V lost 5 bases and J lost 3; bases outside the gene matches: 7. Germline CDR1 is SGHAT and CDR2 is FQNNGV. The CDR3 sequence is CASSPRRDSYEQYF. The CDR3 DNA is TGTGCCAGCAGCCCCCGCCGGGACAGCTACGAGCAGTACTTC.

CDR3 bases: TGTGCCAGCAGCTTAACGGCCTCCTACGAGCAGTACTTC. It is translated as CASSLTASYEQYF. The rearrangement links TRBV7-3 to TRBJ2-7; D ambiguous. The CDR3 is 13 amino acids. Trimming removed 0 bases from V and 0 bases from J, with 3 bases in between. Germline V lookup: CDR1 SGHTA, CDR2 FQGTGA.

This chain connects TRBV11-3 to TRBJ1-1, with unresolved D. The CDR3 has 15 amino acids. Germline V gene data show CDR1 as SGHNT and CDR2 as YENEEA. V lost 1 base, J lost 0 bases, and 9 bases lay in between. The CDR3 DNA is TGTGCCAGCAGCTTAGGAAGCCGTTTGAACACTGAAGCTTTCTTT. This codes for CASSLGSRLNTEAFF.

The CDR3 protein is CASSIRQGGYEQYF. The CDR3 nucleotides read TGTGCCAGTAGTATACGGCAGGGGGGCTACGAGCAGTACTTC. The chain joins TRBV19 to TRBJ2-7; weak D call: TRBD1 (7 bases). Germline CDR1 LNHDA, CDR2 SQIVND (reference sequence). Trimming left V 2 bases short and J 3 bases short, with 11 bases between. The CDR3 totals 14 residues. Full variable domain (outside the CDR3, taken from reference TRBV19 and TRBJ2-7): DGGITQSPKYLFRKEGQNVTLSCEQNLNHDAMYWYRQDPGQGLRLIYYSQIVNDFQKGDIAEGYSVSREKKESFPLTVTSAQKNPTAFYLCASSIRQGGYEQYFGPGTRLTVT.

The CDR3 sequence is CASSFVAIPDTQYF. CDR3 nucleotide sequence: TGTGCCAGCAGTTTCGTCGCGATCCCAGATACGCAGTATTTT. The chain has TRBV27 and TRBJ2-3; D remains ambiguous. Between the trimmed V and J ends, which lost 3 bases and 4 bases, there was a span of 11 bases. CDR1 and CDR2 (germline): MNHEY, SMNVEV (reference sequence). CDR3 length equals 14 residues.

This chain joins TRBV10-2 and TRBJ1-1; D is perhaps TRBD1 (6 bases). V dropped 6 bases and J dropped 2 bases, with 19 bases sitting between them. The germline CDR1 and CDR2 sequences are WSHSY and SAAADI. This CDR3 is built from 16 residues. The CDR3 coding sequence is TGCGCCAGCAGCTCAGGATTGGGAGGGGGTAACACTGAAGCTTTCTTT. As protein: CASSSGLGGGNTEAFF.

The chain joins TRBV10-1 to TRBJ2-1; the match to TRBD2 covers 13 bases. This CDR3 has 20 amino acids. The ends lost 6 bases at V and 4 bases at J; junction bases unmatched: 18. The germline V gene has CDR1 WNHNN and CDR2 SYGVQD (reference sequence). The CDR3 nucleotides are TGCGCCAGCAGCGGGACAGGGACGATAGGACTAGCGGGAGATTACAATGAGCAGTTCTTC. It codes for CASSGTGTIGLAGDYNEQFF.

The J gene is TRBJ2-7, the V gene TRBV5-4, with a tentative D call TRBD1 (5 bases). The CDR3 is 12 amino acids. Trimming pared 3 bases from V and 3 bases from J, leaving 7 bases between. Germline loops: CDR1 SGHNT, CDR2 YYREEE (reference sequence). This CDR3 is CASSSQGYEQYF. The CDR3 bases are TGTGCCAGCAGCTCTCAGGGCTACGAGCAGTACTTC.

The chain employs TRBV28 and TRBJ2-7; D unresolved. Trimming left V 1 base short and J 5 bases short, with 15 bases between. Germline V gene data show CDR1 as MDHEN and CDR2 as SYDVKM. The CDR3 covers 15 residues. CDR3 residues: CASSLFSHSRNEQYF. In DNA form, the CDR3 reads TGTGCCAGCAGTTTATTTAGCCACTCGAGGAACGAGCAGTACTTC.

This clone showed up just a few times. The chain has TRBV20-1 and TRBJ1-2; TRBD1 is a possible D gene (6 bases). The CDR3 is 12 residues long. Germline V gives CDR1 DFQATT, CDR2 SNEGSKA (reference sequence). Trimming shortened V by 3 bases and J by 7 bases, and 12 bases separated the two germline ends. Here the CDR3 DNA reads TGCAGTGCTAGTGTGGACAGAGGTGGCTACACCTTC. Translation: CSASVDRGGYTF.

The chain joins TRBV30 to TRBJ1-1, with TRBD1 matching over 8 bases. The junction had 10 bases not matched to a gene; V was cut back by 2 bases and J by 11 bases. The V gene's germline CDR1 is GTSNPN and CDR2 SVGIG (reference sequence). The length of the CDR3 is 13 residues. This CDR3 reads CAWSYRQGARAFF. The CDR3 DNA sequence: TGTGCCTGGAGTTACAGGCAGGGGGCACGGGCTTTCTTT.

This clone occurred a few times. This CDR3 reads CASSWVIAGRYNEQFF. The CDR3 coding sequence is TGTGCCAGCAGTTGGGTAATAGCGGGGAGATACAATGAGCAGTTCTTC. The chain uses TRBV6-2 or TRBV6-3 and TRBJ2-1; 8 bases line up with TRBD2. Germline-derived CDR1 and CDR2 are MNHEY and SVGEGT. CDR3 size: 16 residues. J was trimmed by 4 bases and V by 4 bases; bases with no gene match: 9.

The V gene is TRBV29-1, the J gene TRBJ1-1; TRBD1 matches 7 bases. CDR1 SQVTM and CDR2 ANQGSEA come from the germline V gene. V lost 6 bases, J lost 1 base, and 5 bases stayed unmatched. The CDR3 runs 13 residues. In DNA form, the CDR3 reads TGCAGCGTCGAAAGACAGGGGAACACTGAAGCTTTCTTT. Its translation: CSVERQGNTEAFF.

The J gene is TRBJ1-2, the V gene TRBV27, with 7 nucleotides matching TRBD1. The V gene end was trimmed by 3 bases and the J gene end by 2 bases; junction bases not matched to a gene: 9. The CDR3 is 16 amino acids. Germline V gives CDR1 MNHEY, CDR2 SMNVEV (reference sequence). The CDR3 protein is CASSFIDRDLNYGYTF. The DNA of the CDR3 is TGTGCCAGCAGTTTCATAGACAGGGACCTAAACTATGGCTACACCTTC.

CDR3 DNA: TGCGCCAGCAGCCCCGGGACAAGCTATGGCTACACCTTC. Protein: CASSPGTSYGYTF. This chain connects TRBV5-1 to TRBJ1-2, with D tentatively TRBD1 (6 bases). This CDR3 spans 13 amino acids. Germline assignment: CDR1 SGHRS and CDR2 YFSETQ. V gave up 4 bases and J gave up 4 bases, with 11 bases separating them.

Comments on this clone: Different DNA sequences within this sample yield the same CDR3. The chain is built from TRBV6-5 and TRBJ1-2; 8 nucleotides match TRBD1. Trimming took 5 bases from V and 3 from J; bases not matched to a gene: 2. The CDR3 consists of 13 residues. Per the germline V gene, CDR1 is MNHEY and CDR2 is SVGAGI. The CDR3 DNA reads TGTGCCAGCAGTCCGGACAGGGACTATGGCTACACCTTC. The encoded protein is CASSPDRDYGYTF.

This clone was recorded only once. The chain links TRBV27 to TRBJ2-6, with a weak D call TRBD1 (5 bases). The germline V gene encodes CDR1 MNHEY and CDR2 SMNVEV (reference sequence). Between the trimmed V and J ends, which lost 10 bases and 2 bases, there was a span of 18 bases. This CDR3 has 16 residues. The CDR3 here is CATLSSGLAGANVLTF. The CDR3 DNA follows: TGTGCCACCCTATCTTCAGGGTTGGCTGGGGCCAACGTCCTGACTTTC.

This chain connects TRBV5-5 to TRBJ1-5, with D maybe TRBD1 (5 bases). This CDR3 comprises 16 residues. CDR1 is SGHKS, CDR2 YYEKEE, per germline (reference sequence). V was trimmed by 0 bases and J by 4 bases, leaving 14 bases between them. CDR3 DNA: TGTGCCAGCAGCTTGGCCTTGTTGGGGCAGAATCAGCCCCAGCATTTT. Translation: CASSLALLGQNQPQHF. Filled out from reference TRBV5-5 and TRBJ1-5, the complete variable domain reads DAGVTQSPTHLIKTRGQQVTLRCSPISGHKSVSWYQQVLGQGPQFIFQYYEKEERGRGNFPDRFSARQFPNYSSELNVNALLLGDSALYLCASSLALLGQNQPQHFGDGTRLSIL.

V is TRBV7-3 and J is TRBJ2-1; 8 bases match TRBD1. V was clipped by 5 bases and J by 5 bases; unmatched bases: 14. CDR3 size: 17 residues. Germline assignment: CDR1 SGHTA and CDR2 FQGTGA. CDR3 in DNA: TGTGCCAGCAGCCCAGACAGGGGCGAAACAACAAACAATGAGCAGTTCTTC. Translated, it gives CASSPDRGETTNNEQFF.

The chain carries TRBV5-8 and TRBJ2-2; TRBD1 is a possible D gene (5 bases). Trimming cost V 0 bases and J 6 bases, with 12 bases left between them. This CDR3 comprises 15 residues. CDR1 is SGHTS, CDR2 YDEGEE, per germline. The CDR3 DNA reads TGTGCCAGCAGCTTGGTCAGGCAGGGCCCCGGGGAGCTGTTTTTT. Translated, it gives CASSLVRQGPGELFF.